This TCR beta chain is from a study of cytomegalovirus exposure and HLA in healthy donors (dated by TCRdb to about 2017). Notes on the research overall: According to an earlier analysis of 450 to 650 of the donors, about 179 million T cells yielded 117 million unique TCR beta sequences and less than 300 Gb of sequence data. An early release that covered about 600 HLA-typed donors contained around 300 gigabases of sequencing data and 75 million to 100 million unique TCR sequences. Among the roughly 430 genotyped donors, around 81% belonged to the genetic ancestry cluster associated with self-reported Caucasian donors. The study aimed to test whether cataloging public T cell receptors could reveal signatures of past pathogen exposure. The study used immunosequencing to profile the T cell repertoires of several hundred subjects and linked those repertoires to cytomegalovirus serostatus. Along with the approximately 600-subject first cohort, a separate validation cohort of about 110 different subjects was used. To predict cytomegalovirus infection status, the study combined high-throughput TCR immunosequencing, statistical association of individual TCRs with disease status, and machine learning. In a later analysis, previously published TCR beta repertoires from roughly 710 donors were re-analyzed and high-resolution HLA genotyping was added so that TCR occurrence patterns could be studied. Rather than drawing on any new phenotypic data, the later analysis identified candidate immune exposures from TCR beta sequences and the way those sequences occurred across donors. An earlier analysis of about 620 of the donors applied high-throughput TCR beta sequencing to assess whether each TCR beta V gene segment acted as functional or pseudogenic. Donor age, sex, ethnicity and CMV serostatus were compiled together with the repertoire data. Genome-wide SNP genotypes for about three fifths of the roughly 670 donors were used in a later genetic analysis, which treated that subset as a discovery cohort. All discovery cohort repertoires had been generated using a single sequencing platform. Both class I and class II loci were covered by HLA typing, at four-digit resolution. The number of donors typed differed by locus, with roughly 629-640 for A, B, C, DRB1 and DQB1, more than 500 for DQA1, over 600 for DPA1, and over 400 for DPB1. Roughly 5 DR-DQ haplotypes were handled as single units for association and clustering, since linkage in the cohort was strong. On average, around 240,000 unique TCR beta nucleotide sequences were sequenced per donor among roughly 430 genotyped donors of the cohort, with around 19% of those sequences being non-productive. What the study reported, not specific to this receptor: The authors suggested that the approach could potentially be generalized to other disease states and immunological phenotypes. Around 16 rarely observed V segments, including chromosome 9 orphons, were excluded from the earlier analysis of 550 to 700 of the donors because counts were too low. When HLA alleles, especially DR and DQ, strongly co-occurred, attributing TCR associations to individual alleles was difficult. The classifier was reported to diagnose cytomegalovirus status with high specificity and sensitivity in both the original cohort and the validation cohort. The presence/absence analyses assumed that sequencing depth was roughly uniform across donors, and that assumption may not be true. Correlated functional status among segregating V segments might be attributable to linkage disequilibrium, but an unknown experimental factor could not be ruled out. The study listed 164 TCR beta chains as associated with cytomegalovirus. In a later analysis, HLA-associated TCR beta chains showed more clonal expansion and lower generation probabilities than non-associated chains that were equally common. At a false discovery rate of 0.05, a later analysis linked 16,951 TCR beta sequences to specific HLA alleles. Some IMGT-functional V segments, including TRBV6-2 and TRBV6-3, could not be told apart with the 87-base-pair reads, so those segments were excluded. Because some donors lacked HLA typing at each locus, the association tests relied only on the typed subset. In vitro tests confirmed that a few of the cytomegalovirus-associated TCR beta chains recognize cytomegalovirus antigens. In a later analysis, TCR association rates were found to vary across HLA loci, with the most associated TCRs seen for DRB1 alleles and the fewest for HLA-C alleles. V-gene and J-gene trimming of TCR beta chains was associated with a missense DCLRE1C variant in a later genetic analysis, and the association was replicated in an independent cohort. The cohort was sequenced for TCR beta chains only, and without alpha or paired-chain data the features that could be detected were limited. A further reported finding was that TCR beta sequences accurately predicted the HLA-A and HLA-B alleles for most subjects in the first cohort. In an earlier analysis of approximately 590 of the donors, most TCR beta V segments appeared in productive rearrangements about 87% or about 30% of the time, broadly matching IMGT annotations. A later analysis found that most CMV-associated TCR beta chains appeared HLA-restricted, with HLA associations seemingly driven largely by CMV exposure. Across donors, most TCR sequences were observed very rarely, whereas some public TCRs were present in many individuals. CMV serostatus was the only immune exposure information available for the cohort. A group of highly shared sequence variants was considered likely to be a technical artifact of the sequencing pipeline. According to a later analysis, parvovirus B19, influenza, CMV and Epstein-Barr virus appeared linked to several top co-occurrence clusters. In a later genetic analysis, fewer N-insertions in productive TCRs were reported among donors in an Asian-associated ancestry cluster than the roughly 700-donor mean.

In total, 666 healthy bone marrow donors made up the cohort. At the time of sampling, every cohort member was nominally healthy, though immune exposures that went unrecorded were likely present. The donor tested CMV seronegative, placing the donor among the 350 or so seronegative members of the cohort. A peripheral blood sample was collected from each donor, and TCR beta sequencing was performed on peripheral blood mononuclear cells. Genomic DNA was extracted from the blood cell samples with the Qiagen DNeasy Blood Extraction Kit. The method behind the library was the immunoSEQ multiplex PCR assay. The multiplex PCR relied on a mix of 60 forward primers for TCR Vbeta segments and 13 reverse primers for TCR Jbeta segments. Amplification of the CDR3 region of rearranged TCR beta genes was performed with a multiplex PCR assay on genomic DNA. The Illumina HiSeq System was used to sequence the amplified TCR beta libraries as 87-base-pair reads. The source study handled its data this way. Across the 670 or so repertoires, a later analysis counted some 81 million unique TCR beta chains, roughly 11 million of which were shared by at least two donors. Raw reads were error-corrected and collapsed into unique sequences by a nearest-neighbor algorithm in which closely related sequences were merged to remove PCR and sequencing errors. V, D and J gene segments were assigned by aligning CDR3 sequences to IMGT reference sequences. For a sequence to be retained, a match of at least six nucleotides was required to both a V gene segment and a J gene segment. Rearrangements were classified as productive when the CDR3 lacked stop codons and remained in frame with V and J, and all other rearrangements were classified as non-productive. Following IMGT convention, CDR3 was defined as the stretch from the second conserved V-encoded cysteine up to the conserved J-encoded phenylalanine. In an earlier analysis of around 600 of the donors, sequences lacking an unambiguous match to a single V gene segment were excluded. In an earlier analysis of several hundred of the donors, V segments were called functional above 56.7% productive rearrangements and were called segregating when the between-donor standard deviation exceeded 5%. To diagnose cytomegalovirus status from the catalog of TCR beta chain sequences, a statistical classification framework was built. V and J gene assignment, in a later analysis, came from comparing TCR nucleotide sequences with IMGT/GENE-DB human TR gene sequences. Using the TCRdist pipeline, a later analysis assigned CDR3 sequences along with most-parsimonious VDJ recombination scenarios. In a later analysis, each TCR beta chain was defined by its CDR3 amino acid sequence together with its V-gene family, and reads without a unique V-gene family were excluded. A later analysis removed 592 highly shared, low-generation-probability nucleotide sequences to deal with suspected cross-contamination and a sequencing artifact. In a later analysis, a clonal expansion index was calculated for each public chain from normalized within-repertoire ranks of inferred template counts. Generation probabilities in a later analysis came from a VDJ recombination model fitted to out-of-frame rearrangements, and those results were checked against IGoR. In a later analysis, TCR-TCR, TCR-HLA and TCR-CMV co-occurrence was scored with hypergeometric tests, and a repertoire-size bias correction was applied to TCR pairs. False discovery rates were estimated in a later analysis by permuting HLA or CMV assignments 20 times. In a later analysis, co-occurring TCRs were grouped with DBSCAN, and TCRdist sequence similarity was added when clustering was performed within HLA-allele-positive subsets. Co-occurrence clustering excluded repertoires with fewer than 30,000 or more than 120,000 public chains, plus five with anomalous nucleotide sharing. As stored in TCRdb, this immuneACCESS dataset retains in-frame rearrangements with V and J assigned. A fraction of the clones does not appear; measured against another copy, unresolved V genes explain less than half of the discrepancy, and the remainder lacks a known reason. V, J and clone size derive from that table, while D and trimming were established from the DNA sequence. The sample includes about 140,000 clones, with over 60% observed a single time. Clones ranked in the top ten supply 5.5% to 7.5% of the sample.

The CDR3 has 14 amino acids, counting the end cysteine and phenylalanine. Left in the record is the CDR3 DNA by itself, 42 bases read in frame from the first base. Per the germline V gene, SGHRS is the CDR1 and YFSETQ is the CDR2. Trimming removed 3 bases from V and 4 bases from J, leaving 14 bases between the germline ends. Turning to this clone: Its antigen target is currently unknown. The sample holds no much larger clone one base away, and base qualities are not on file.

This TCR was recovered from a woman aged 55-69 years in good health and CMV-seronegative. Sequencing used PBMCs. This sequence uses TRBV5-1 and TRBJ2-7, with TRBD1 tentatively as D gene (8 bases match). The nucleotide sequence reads TGCGCCAGCAGCTGGGGGGGACAGGTATACGAGCAGTACTTC. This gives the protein CASSWGGQVYEQYF.